Listed here are 25 T cell receptor beta chains from one sample, sequenced in a study of blood T cell repertoires in COVID-19. Sequencing was performed with immunoSEQ multiplex PCR; in TCRdb, only in-frame clones are kept and a portion is missing. Of about 35,000 clones listed, around 80% were seen once; the top ten hold roughly 10%. Material: peripheral blood. These receptors were obtained from a man aged 55-75 years in a cohort sampled during active COVID-19.

The chain carries TRBV30 and TRBJ2-7, with 8 bases identical to TRBD2. J gave up 5 bases and V 6 bases, and 9 bases lay outside the gene matches. The CDR3 consists of 13 residues. Germline CDR1 is GTSNPN and CDR2 is SVGIG (reference sequence). CDR3 protein: CACTPGLGHEQYF. CDR3 sequence (DNA): TGTGCCTGTACACCGGGACTAGGACACGAGCAGTACTTC.

This clone was observed once. The chain has TRBV5-1 and TRBJ2-5; D may be TRBD1 (6 bases). CDR1 and CDR2 (germline): SGHRS, YFSETQ. CDR3 size: 14 residues. V dropped 0 bases and J dropped 5 bases, with 11 bases sitting between them. The DNA of the CDR3 is TGCGCCAGCAGCTTGGGGGACATCCTGGAGACCCAGTACTTC. The encoded protein is CASSLGDILETQYF. The full variable domain, completed using reference TRBV5-1 and TRBJ2-5, is KAGVTQTPRYLIKTRGQQVTLSCSPISGHRSVSWYQQTPGQGLQFLFEYFSETQRNKGNFPGRFSGRQFSNSRSEMNVSTLELGDSALYLCASSLGDILETQYFGPGTRLLVL.

The chain links TRBV12-3 or TRBV12-4 to TRBJ2-2, with TRBD2 matching 10 bases. V was pared by 10 bases and J by 5 bases, with 4 bases of the junction left unmatched. The CDR3 runs 13 residues. DNA for the CDR3: TGTGCCAATCAGCGGGGGGGTACCGGGGAGCTGTTTTTT. The encoded protein is CANQRGGTGELFF.

The gene calls are TRBV19 and TRBJ2-1; D is perhaps TRBD2 (5 bases). Germline loops: CDR1 LNHDA, CDR2 SQIVND (reference sequence). This CDR3 has 15 amino acids. The V gene lost 8 bases and the J gene lost 3 bases, with 17 bases spanning the gap. The CDR3 nucleotides are TGTGCCAGTGGGGAAAACTCCGGGGTCTACAATGAGCAGTTCTTC. Amino acids: CASGENSGVYNEQFF.

This chain links TRBV5-1 with TRBJ2-5; 10 bases match TRBD1. V lost 5 bases, J lost 4 bases, and 5 bases stayed unmatched. The V gene's germline CDR1 is SGHRS and CDR2 YFSETQ. The CDR3 has 14 residues. CDR3 sequence: CASSTTGGTETQYF. CDR3 sequence (DNA): TGCGCCAGCAGTACGACAGGGGGCACAGAGACCCAGTACTTC.

The chain couples TRBV10-1 to TRBJ1-1, with D possibly matching TRBD1 (6 bases). The length of the CDR3 is 11 residues. V was cut by 4 bases and J by 8 bases, with 8 bases left in between. CDR1 is WNHNN and CDR2 is SYGVQD in the germline V gene (reference sequence). In nucleotides, the CDR3 is TGCGCCAGCAGTGGAGACAGGGAAGCTTTCTTT. It specifies CASSGDREAFF.

There are a few counts of this clone. The chain links TRBV2 to TRBJ2-7; TRBD2 might be the D (6 bases). The CDR3 extends over 15 amino acids. Between the trimmed V and J ends, which lost 1 base and 1 base, there was a span of 11 bases. The germline gives CDR1 SNHLY, CDR2 FYNNEI. The CDR3: CASSEVGGASYEQYF. The CDR3 DNA is TGTGCCAGCAGTGAAGTAGGAGGGGCATCCTACGAGCAGTACTTC.

In the case of this clone: One end of the junction fails to match germline, which may point to a read error. The gene calls are TRBV12-3 or TRBV12-4 and TRBJ1-1; possible D gene TRBD1, 5 bases. This CDR3 is 13 amino acids long. The DNA for the CDR3 is TGTGCCAGCAGTTTGGGCCGCCCCGGGGGGATGGCCTTT. Translating it yields CASSLGRPGGMAF.

CDR3 protein: CASSFGGWKLFF. The CDR3 nucleotides read TGTGCCAGCAGTTTCGGGGGTTGGAAACTGTTTTTT. The chain carries TRBV12-3 or TRBV12-4 and TRBJ1-4, with D tentatively TRBD1 (5 bases). V lost 3 bases and J 11 bases, leaving 10 bases between the germline ends. The CDR3 is 12 amino acids.

This clone was found once. The chain employs TRBV28 and TRBJ2-3, with D maybe TRBD1 (6 bases). Trimming left V 6 bases short and J 3 bases short, with 19 bases between. Germline CDR1 MDHEN, CDR2 SYDVKM. This CDR3 region has 16 residues. CDR3 DNA: TGTGCCAGCAGGGCCTCTGGGGGCATAACGACAGATACGCAGTATTTT. Amino acid sequence: CASRASGGITTDTQYF.

J is TRBJ1-2 and V is TRBV19, with D unresolved. Trimming left V 7 bases short and J 3 bases short, with 15 bases between. Germline CDR1 LNHDA, CDR2 SQIVND (reference sequence). The CDR3 is 14 residues long. The CDR3 DNA follows: TGTGCCAGTAACTTGGGTGGAGGCGACTATGGCTACACCTTC. This sequence encodes CASNLGGGDYGYTF.

The chain is built from TRBV7-9 and TRBJ2-6; no firm D call. Looked up from germline, CDR1 is SEHNR and CDR2 is FQNEAQ (reference sequence). The CDR3 runs to 13 residues. V lost 7 bases and J 1 base, leaving 5 bases between the germline ends. CDR3 DNA: TGTGCCAGCATCCTATCTGGGGCCAACGTCCTGACTTTC. Translation: CASILSGANVLTF.

This chain connects TRBV23-1 to TRBJ1-2; D possibly corresponds to TRBD1 (5 bases). TRBV23-1 is an open reading frame, and its role is uncertain. Deletions cut 0 bases from V and 3 bases from J, with 14 bases between. This CDR3 has 16 residues. In DNA, the CDR3 is TGCGCCAGCAGTCAATCGTCAACCAGGGTAGACTATGGCTACACCTTC. Translation gives CASSQSSTRVDYGYTF.

The chain recombines TRBV4-1 with TRBJ2-7; D might be TRBD1 (6 bases). Germline CDR1 reads MGHRA; CDR2 reads YSYEKL. V was trimmed by 1 base and J by 0 bases, leaving 16 bases between them. This CDR3 region has 17 residues. The CDR3, as DNA: TGCGCCAGCAGCCAAGGGCCTCAGACAGGTTACTCCTACGAGCAGTACTTC. This encodes CASSQGPQTGYSYEQYF.

V gene TRBV28 combines with J gene TRBJ2-4; perhaps TRBD1 as D (6 bases). The CDR3 totals 15 residues. CDR1 is MDHEN, CDR2 SYDVKM, per germline. V lost 5 bases and J lost 0, with 11 bases in between. The CDR3 nucleotides read TGTGCCAGCAGTCGGGACACCCTAGCCAAAAACATTCAGTACTTC. Translating gives CASSRDTLAKNIQYF.

This chain uses TRBV28 with TRBJ2-7, with a possible D match to TRBD2 (5 bases). Germline V gene sequence: CDR1 MDHEN, CDR2 SYDVKM. V lost 4 bases and J 4 bases, leaving 17 bases between the germline ends. The length of the CDR3 is 15 residues. This CDR3 is CASSSTGGPRYEQYF. CDR3 nucleotides: TGTGCCAGCAGTTCTACCGGAGGCCCCCGTTACGAGCAGTACTTC.

The rearrangement joins TRBV6-2 or TRBV6-3 to TRBJ2-2; 9 positions agree with TRBD2. The J segment lost 6 bases and the V segment lost 4 bases, leaving 15 bases of the junction unmatched. The germline V gene encodes CDR1 MNHEY and CDR2 SVGEGT. CDR3 length: 18 amino acids. CDR3 amino acids: CASSFPLAGASTAGELFF. CDR3 nucleotide sequence: TGTGCCAGCAGTTTCCCTTTAGCGGGAGCTTCAACGGCCGGGGAGCTGTTTTTT.

This clone appeared a single time. J is TRBJ2-2 and V is TRBV27, with D perhaps TRBD1 (5 bases). The CDR3 runs 14 residues. The V end lost 8 bases, the J end lost 4 bases, and 14 bases lay between the germline ends. Germline V gene sequence: CDR1 MNHEY, CDR2 SMNVEV (reference sequence). The CDR3 region is CASGRQLSTGELFF. The CDR3 DNA follows: TGTGCCAGCGGCCGACAGTTGAGCACCGGGGAGCTGTTTTTT.

The chain has TRBV28 and TRBJ2-7, with 7 bases aligning to TRBD1. The junction had 7 bases not matched to a gene; V was cut back by 7 bases and J by 1 base. CDR3 size: 14 residues. Germline loops: CDR1 MDHEN, CDR2 SYDVKM. The CDR3 is CASTIPGQSYEQYF. For the CDR3, the DNA is TGTGCCAGCACTATCCCGGGACAGTCCTACGAGCAGTACTTC.

V usage is TRBV24-1 and J usage is TRBJ1-2; D is ambiguous. The CDR3 has 14 amino acids. Looked up from germline, CDR1 is KGHDR and CDR2 is SFDVKD. Trimming took off 1 base at V and 5 bases at J, with 10 bases between the two ends. The CDR3 spells CATSDFRGSYGYTF. For the CDR3, the DNA is TGTGCCACCAGTGATTTTCGGGGTAGTTATGGCTACACCTTC.

The chain joins TRBV28 to TRBJ1-2, with a possible D match to TRBD1 (6 bases). Deletions cut 5 bases from V and 5 bases from J, with 15 bases between. This CDR3 is built from 14 residues. Germline-derived CDR1 and CDR2 are MDHEN and SYDVKM. CDR3 sequence (DNA): TGTGCCAGCAGTCCCGGGGGGGGGCGGTATGGCTACACCTTC. Its protein is CASSPGGGRYGYTF.

In regard to this clone: At the DNA level, this CDR3 is encoded by other sequences in the same sample as well. This chain uses TRBV3-1 (or the pseudogene TRBV3-2) with TRBJ2-5, with D tentatively TRBD1 (5 bases). The V gene lost 0 bases and the J gene lost 7 bases, with 9 bases spanning the gap. The length of the CDR3 is 13 residues. The germline V gene encodes CDR1 LGHDT and CDR2 YNNKEL (reference sequence). The chain's CDR3 is CASSQDRVATQYF. In DNA form, the CDR3 reads TGTGCCAGCAGCCAAGACAGGGTTGCGACCCAGTACTTC.

This chain joins TRBV5-1 and TRBJ2-7; D perhaps matches TRBD2 (5 bases). CDR3 size: 14 residues. The ends were cut back, 4 bases at V and 3 bases at J, with 14 bases in the middle. The germline V gene has CDR1 SGHRS and CDR2 YFSETQ. CDR3: CASSRPDEGYEQYF. In DNA, the CDR3 is TGCGCCAGCAGCCGACCCGATGAGGGCTACGAGCAGTACTTC.

The rearrangement uses TRBV5-5 and TRBJ2-7; weak D call: TRBD2 (7 bases). Germline assignment: CDR1 SGHKS and CDR2 YYEKEE (reference sequence). The V gene lost 3 bases and the J gene lost 1 base, with 17 bases spanning the gap. This CDR3 region has 16 residues. CDR3 sequence reads: CASSSGGGRVSYEQYF. The CDR3 DNA is TGTGCCAGCAGCTCGGGCGGGGGCAGGGTTTCCTACGAGCAGTACTTC. The full variable domain, completed using reference TRBV5-5 and TRBJ2-7, is DAGVTQSPTHLIKTRGQQVTLRCSPISGHKSVSWYQQVLGQGPQFIFQYYEKEERGRGNFPDRFSARQFPNYSSELNVNALLLGDSALYLCASSSGGGRVSYEQYFGPGTRLTVT.

The chain is built from TRBV20-1 and TRBJ2-1; 7 bases align to TRBD2. V shed 3 bases, J shed 6 bases, and the junction held 8 bases outside the gene matches. The CDR3 consists of 14 residues. The germline gives CDR1 DFQATT, CDR2 SNEGSKA (reference sequence). The DNA of the CDR3 is TGCAGTGCTAGTGGCGGGAGTGGGGGCAATGAGCAGTTCTTC. As protein: CSASGGSGGNEQFF.